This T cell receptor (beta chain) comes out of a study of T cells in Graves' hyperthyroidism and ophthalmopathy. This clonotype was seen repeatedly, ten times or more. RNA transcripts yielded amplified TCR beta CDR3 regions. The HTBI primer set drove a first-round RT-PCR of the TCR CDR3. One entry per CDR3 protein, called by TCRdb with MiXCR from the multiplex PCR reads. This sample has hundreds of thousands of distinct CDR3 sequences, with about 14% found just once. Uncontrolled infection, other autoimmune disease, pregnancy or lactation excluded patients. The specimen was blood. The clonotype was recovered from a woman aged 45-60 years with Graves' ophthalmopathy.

As DNA, the CDR3 is TGTGCCACCAGTGATTTAGGCGGGCTAGTTGATACGCAGTATTTT. Translating it yields CATSDLGGLVDTQYF. V gene TRBV24-1 combines with J gene TRBJ2-3, with D possibly matching TRBD2 (5 bases). V was shortened by 1 base and J by 6 bases, with 13 bases between the two germline ends. Germline CDR1 reads KGHDR; CDR2 reads SFDVKD. CDR3 length: 15 amino acids.